This T cell receptor beta chain was observed in a study of graft-versus-host responses after intestinal transplantation. Across the study: Once they had received anti-thymocyte globulin induction, all recipients took tacrolimus and steroids for 2 to 4 years. General study results and limits: Researchers found peak circulating GvH clone levels linked to early post-transplant HvG declines. Recipient marrow held GvH clones, some first seen in ileum or blood. Across patients carrying graft-donor T cell macrochimerism, allografts held high graft-versus-host to host-versus-graft clonal ratios.

As for this clone: Antigen unknown.

Graft tissue was processed to release intraepithelial and lamina propria lymphocytes. Trimming took 1 base from V and 7 from J, leaving 13 bases between them. Germline assignment: CDR1 SGHTA and CDR2 FQGNSA. The CDR3 runs 15 residues. The repertoire was sequenced with immunoSEQ multiplex PCR; TCRdb's copy has only in-frame clones and lacks some. The sample holds roughly 15,000 clones; 70% to 85% are singletons and the top ten take roughly 7%. This TCR came from a human patient who received an intestinal transplant, so some T cells may come from the graft donor. Sequenced here: ileum tissue, sampled 16 days after intestinal transplant. This chain links TRBV7-2 with TRBJ2-2, with D perhaps TRBD2 (7 bases). CDR3 coding DNA: TGTGCCAGCAGCTTAGACTACGGGGGGCGCGGGGAGCTGTTTTTT. Residues: CASSLDYGGRGELFF.